This is a list of T cell receptor beta chains from one sample in a study of cytotoxic CD8 clonotypes in ibrutinib-treated CLL. Profiled with immunoSEQ multiplex PCR; TCRdb holds only in-frame clones, not every one. The table includes over 200,000 clones, 70% to 75% detected once. Here the sequenced sample was PBMCs, taken after 12 months of ibrutinib treatment. The receptor set was obtained from a human donor with chronic lymphocytic leukemia. Each CDR3 is given with its conserved first and last residue. A D gene is named only where the DNA matches it firmly. A clone size is listed for some rows: how often the clone was seen (once, few, many), or a class if it is expanded.

clone size	V gene	J gene	D gene	CDR3 protein	CDR3 DNA
NA	TRBV5-1	TRBJ2-7	NA	CASSLVWQAAYEQYF	TGCGCCAGCAGCTTGGTTTGGCAGGCAGCCTACGAGCAGTACTTC
NA	TRBV6-4	TRBJ1-2	TRBD1	CASSVYSGTAYGYTF	TGTGCCAGCAGTGTATATTCGGGGACAGCCTATGGCTACACCTTC
NA	TRBV27	TRBJ2-3	TRBD1	CASSLWGQGAGTQYF	TGTGCCAGCAGTTTATGGGGTCAGGGGGCAGGTACGCAGTATTTT
NA	TRBV29-1	TRBJ2-5	NA	CSGRDGRAETQYF	TGCAGCGGGAGGGACGGTCGGGCAGAGACCCAGTACTTC
NA	TRBV11-2	TRBJ1-1	NA	CASLFTGTGEAFF	TGTGCCAGCTTGTTTACGGGTACCGGTGAAGCTTTCTTT
NA	TRBV6-5	TRBJ1-5	NA	CASSWRDGYQPQHF	TGTGCCAGCAGCTGGAGGGACGGCTATCAGCCCCAGCATTTT
NA	TRBV9	TRBJ2-5	TRBD1	CASSVTWGQRYGAQYF	TGTGCCAGCAGCGTAACATGGGGACAGCGGTATGGAGCCCAGTACTTC
once	TRBV29-1	TRBJ1-3	NA	CSVERGADTIYF	TGCAGCGTTGAAAGGGGCGCGGACACCATATATTTT
NA	TRBV28	TRBJ1-1	NA	CASSWQENTEAFF	TGTGCCAGCAGTTGGCAGGAGAACACTGAAGCTTTCTTT
NA	TRBV27	TRBJ2-7	TRBD2	CASRGTSGGRRSEQYF	TGTGCCAGCAGAGGGACTAGCGGGGGCCGCCGCTCCGAGCAGTACTTC
NA	TRBV27	TRBJ2-7	TRBD1	CASRGTASYEQYF	TGTGCCAGCAGAGGGACAGCTTCCTACGAGCAGTACTTC
NA	TRBV10-2	TRBJ2-1	NA	CASSESGAPYNEQFF	TGCGCCAGCAGTGAGTCGGGGGCACCCTACAATGAGCAGTTCTTC
NA	TRBV28	TRBJ2-1	TRBD2	CASSLSVGSGRVSYNEQFF	TGTGCCAGCAGTTTATCCGTTGGGAGCGGGAGGGTCTCCTACAATGAGCAGTTCTTC
NA	TRBV5-6	TRBJ1-2	TRBD1	CASSVGQGVVGYTF	TGTGCCAGCAGCGTCGGACAGGGGGTTGTTGGCTACACCTTC
few	TRBV2	TRBJ1-5	NA	CASSGGNRNQPQHF	TGTGCCAGCAGTGGAGGGAATAGGAATCAGCCCCAGCATTTT
NA	TRBV5-1	TRBJ2-1	NA	CASSLGGSKYNEQFF	TGCGCCAGCAGCTTGGGGGGCAGCAAGTACAATGAGCAGTTCTTC
NA	TRBV6-5	TRBJ2-7	TRBD2	CASSPGLVVSGEQYF	TGTGCCAGCAGCCCAGGACTAGTGGTATCTGGCGAGCAGTACTTC
NA	TRBV11-2	TRBJ1-6	NA	CASSFNNSPLHF	TGTGCCAGCAGCTTCAATAATTCACCCCTCCACTTT
NA	TRBV13	TRBJ2-5	TRBD1	CASSSSGTGRTQYF	TGTGCCAGCAGCTCGTCCGGGACAGGTCGGACCCAGTACTTC
NA	TRBV30	TRBJ2-1	NA	CAWSKEITYNEQFF	TGTGCCTGGAGCAAGGAAATTACCTACAATGAGCAGTTCTTC
NA	TRBV6-4	TRBJ1-2	NA	CASRARGSEVYGYTF	TGTGCCAGCAGAGCTAGGGGCTCAGAGGTCTATGGCTACACCTTC
NA	TRBV5-1	TRBJ2-1	NA	CASSPETGTYNEQFF	TGCGCCAGCAGCCCAGAGACAGGCACCTACAATGAGCAGTTCTTC
NA	TRBV6-5	TRBJ1-1	NA	CASTTAYGGFTEAFF	TGTGCCAGCACCACTGCCTATGGGGGCTTTACTGAAGCTTTCTTT
NA	TRBV6-6	TRBJ1-2	NA	CASSYDFGYTF	TGTGCCAGCAGTTACGATTTTGGCTACACCTTC
few	TRBV19	TRBJ1-5	NA	CASSIAGDQPQHF	TGTGCCAGTAGTATTGCAGGGGACCAGCCCCAGCATTTT
NA	TRBV7-2	TRBJ1-6	NA	CASSSRRDSPLHF	TGTGCCAGCAGTTCCAGGAGGGATTCACCCCTCCACTTT
NA	TRBV7-2	TRBJ2-3	NA	CASSAPGPTDTQYF	TGTGCCAGCAGCGCGCCGGGACCCACAGATACGCAGTATTTT
few	TRBV7-8	TRBJ1-5	TRBD1	CASSLTDRLQPQHF	TGTGCCAGCAGCTTGACGGACAGGCTTCAGCCCCAGCATTTT
NA	TRBV29-1	TRBJ2-2	NA	CSWQGPNTGELFF	TGCAGTTGGCAGGGACCGAACACCGGGGAGCTGTTTTTT
NA	TRBV7-9	TRBJ2-5	NA	CASSYTGRSMEETQYF	TGTGCCAGCAGCTACACCGGGAGAAGTATGGAGGAGACCCAGTACTTC
NA	TRBV11-3	TRBJ2-1	TRBD1	CASRETGSSYNEQFF	TGTGCCAGCAGGGAGACAGGGAGCTCCTACAATGAGCAGTTCTTC
NA	TRBV6-1	TRBJ1-4	TRBD1	CASGGTGNEKLFF	TGTGCCAGCGGGGGGACAGGAAATGAAAAACTGTTTTTT
NA	TRBV7-3	TRBJ2-1	TRBD1	CASSLLQTGSYNEQFF	TGTGCCAGCAGCTTATTACAGACAGGGTCCTACAATGAGCAGTTCTTC
few	TRBV7-2	TRBJ2-7	NA	CASSLGPPSYEQYF	TGTGCCAGCAGCCTGGGACCGCCCTCCTACGAGCAGTACTTC
NA	TRBV9	TRBJ1-2	NA	CASRFRTENYGYTF	TGTGCCAGCCGCTTTCGGACAGAGAACTATGGCTACACCTTC
many	TRBV14	TRBJ1-4	NA	CASSQDWGPTTNEKLFF	TGTGCCAGCAGCCAAGATTGGGGGCCTACGACTAATGAAAAACTGTTTTTT
few	TRBV6-6	TRBJ1-2	NA	CASSSQRGLYYGYTF	TGTGCCAGCAGTTCCCAGAGGGGGTTGTACTATGGCTACACCTTC
few	TRBV6-5	TRBJ1-2	NA	CASSASDYGYTF	TGTGCCAGCAGTGCCTCCGACTATGGCTACACCTTC
few	TRBV5-1	TRBJ2-1	TRBD1	CASSLTGTGDNEQFF	TGCGCCAGCAGCTTAACCGGGACAGGAGACAATGAGCAGTTCTTC
few	TRBV18	TRBJ2-1	NA	CASSPNEQFF	TGTGCCAGCTCACCCAATGAGCAGTTCTTC
few	TRBV19	TRBJ1-1	NA	CASKTGGNTEAFF	TGTGCCAGTAAGACAGGCGGGAACACTGAAGCTTTCTTT
NA	TRBV6-1	TRBJ2-7	TRBD2	CASSALASGRIGEQYF	TGTGCCAGCAGTGCGCTAGCTAGCGGGAGGATCGGCGAGCAGTACTTC
NA	TRBV18	TRBJ1-4	NA	CASSPPTPTNEKLFF	TGTGCCAGCTCACCACCTACGCCAACTAATGAAAAACTGTTTTTT
NA	TRBV4-1	TRBJ1-4	NA	CASSQQMATNEKLFF	TGCGCCAGCAGCCAACAAATGGCAACTAATGAAAAACTGTTTTTT
NA	TRBV6-1	TRBJ1-2	TRBD1	CASNDRGSSFNYGYTF	TGTGCCAGCAATGACAGGGGGAGCAGCTTTAACTATGGCTACACCTTC
NA	TRBV30	TRBJ2-5	NA	CAWSPPSRGEKETQYF	TGTGCCTGGAGTCCACCGAGCCGGGGCGAAAAAGAGACCCAGTACTTC
NA	TRBV6-5	TRBJ1-2	NA	CASSYSSRTEYYGYTF	TGTGCCAGCAGTTACTCAAGTCGGACGGAATACTATGGCTACACCTTC
NA	TRBV7-2	TRBJ2-3	TRBD2	CASSLGEGFSDTQYF	TGTGCCAGCAGCTTAGGGGAGGGGTTCTCAGATACGCAGTATTTT
NA	TRBV6-6	TRBJ2-7	NA	CASSLSGAYEQYF	TGTGCCAGCAGTTTAAGCGGCGCCTACGAGCAGTACTTC
NA	TRBV27	TRBJ1-6	NA	CASSSPGHYNSPLHF	TGTGCCAGCAGTTCACCGGGACACTATAATTCACCCCTCCACTTT
NA	TRBV7-2	TRBJ2-1	NA	CASSSLMGGEQFF	TGTGCCAGCAGCTCCCTGATGGGAGGTGAGCAGTTCTTC
NA	TRBV5-5	TRBJ2-1	TRBD1	CASSFRAGTGWNEQFF	TGTGCCAGCAGCTTCAGGGCCGGGACAGGGTGGAATGAGCAGTTCTTC
NA	TRBV27	TRBJ1-5	TRBD1	CASSLLGTGRFSYSNQPQHF	TGTGCCAGCAGTTTATTGGGGACAGGGCGCTTCAGTTATAGCAATCAGCCCCAGCATTTT
NA	TRBV11-2	TRBJ2-1	NA	CASSQGRQFF	TGTGCCAGCAGCCAAGGAAGGCAGTTCTTC
NA	TRBV30	TRBJ2-7	NA	CAWSVTPIYEQYF	TGTGCCTGGAGTGTAACCCCGATCTACGAGCAGTACTTC